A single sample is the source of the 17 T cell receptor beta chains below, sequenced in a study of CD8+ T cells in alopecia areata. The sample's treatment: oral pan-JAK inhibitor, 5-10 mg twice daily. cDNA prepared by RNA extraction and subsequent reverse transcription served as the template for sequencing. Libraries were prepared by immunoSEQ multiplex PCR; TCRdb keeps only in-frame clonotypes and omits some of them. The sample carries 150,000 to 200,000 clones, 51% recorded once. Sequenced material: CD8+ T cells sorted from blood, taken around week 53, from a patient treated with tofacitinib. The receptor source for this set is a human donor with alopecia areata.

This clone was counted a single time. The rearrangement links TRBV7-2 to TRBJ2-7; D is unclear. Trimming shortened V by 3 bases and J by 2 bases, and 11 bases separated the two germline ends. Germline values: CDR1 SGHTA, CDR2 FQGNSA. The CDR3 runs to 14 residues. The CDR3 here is CASSFGQFTYEQYF. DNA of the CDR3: TGTGCCAGCAGCTTTGGGCAGTTCACCTACGAGCAGTACTTC. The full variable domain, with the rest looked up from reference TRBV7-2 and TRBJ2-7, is GAGVSQSPSNKVTEKGKDVELRCDPISGHTALYWYRQSLGQGLEFLIYFQGNSAPDKSGLPSDRFSAERTGGSVSTLTIQRTQQEDSAVYLCASSFGQFTYEQYFGPGTRLTVT.

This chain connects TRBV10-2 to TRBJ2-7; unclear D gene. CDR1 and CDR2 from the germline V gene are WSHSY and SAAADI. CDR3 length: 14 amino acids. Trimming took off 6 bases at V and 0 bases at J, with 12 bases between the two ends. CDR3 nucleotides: TGCGCCAGCAGCCCCCAAGGAAGCTCCTACGAGCAGTACTTC. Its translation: CASSPQGSSYEQYF.

This chain's CDR3 is CASSEGGRPQHF. In DNA, the CDR3 is TGTGCCAGCAGTGAAGGAGGGAGGCCCCAGCATTTT. The chain couples TRBV25-1 to TRBJ1-5; D gene uncertain. Germline CDR1 is MGHDK and CDR2 is SYGVNS. The germline V and J ends were trimmed by 2 bases and 9 bases, with 8 bases remaining between them. The CDR3 covers 12 residues.

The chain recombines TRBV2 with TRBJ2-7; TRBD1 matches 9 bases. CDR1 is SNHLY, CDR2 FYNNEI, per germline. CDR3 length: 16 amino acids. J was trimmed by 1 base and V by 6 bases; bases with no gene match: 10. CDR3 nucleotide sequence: TGTGCCAGCAGCGGAGGCTGGACAGGGGATTCCTACGAGCAGTACTTC. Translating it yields CASSGGWTGDSYEQYF.

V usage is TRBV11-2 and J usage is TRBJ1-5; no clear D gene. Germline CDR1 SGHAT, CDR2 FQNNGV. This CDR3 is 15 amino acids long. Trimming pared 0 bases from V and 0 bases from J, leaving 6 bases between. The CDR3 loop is CASSLEPDSNQPQHF. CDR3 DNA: TGTGCCAGCAGCTTAGAACCGGATAGCAATCAGCCCCAGCATTTT. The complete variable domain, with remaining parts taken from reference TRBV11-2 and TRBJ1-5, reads EAGVAQSPRYKIIEKRQSVAFWCNPISGHATLYWYQQILGQGPKLLIQFQNNGVVDDSQLPKDRFSAERLKGVDSTLKIQPAKLEDSAVYLCASSLEPDSNQPQHFGDGTRLSIL.

CDR3 in DNA: TGCGCCAGCAGCTTGGGAAGGGCAGGGACGAACACTGAAGCTTTCTTT. It yields the protein CASSLGRAGTNTEAFF. V gene TRBV5-1 combines with J gene TRBJ1-1; TRBD1 might be the D (5 bases). The V gene's germline CDR1 is SGHRS and CDR2 YFSETQ. The V gene lost 0 bases and the J gene lost 1 base, with 13 bases spanning the gap. This CDR3 has 16 residues.

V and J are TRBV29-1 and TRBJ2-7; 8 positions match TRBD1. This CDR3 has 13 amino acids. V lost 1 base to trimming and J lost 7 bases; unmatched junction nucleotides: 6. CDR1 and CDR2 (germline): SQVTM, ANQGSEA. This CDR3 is CSVEGQGAWEQYF. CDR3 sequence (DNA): TGCAGCGTTGAAGGGCAGGGGGCTTGGGAGCAGTACTTC.

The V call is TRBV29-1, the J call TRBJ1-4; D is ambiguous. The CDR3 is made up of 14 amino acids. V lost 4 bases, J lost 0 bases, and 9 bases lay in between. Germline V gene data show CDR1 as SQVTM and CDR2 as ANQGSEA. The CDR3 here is CSVGRGATNEKLFF. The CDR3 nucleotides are TGCAGCGTTGGTCGTGGGGCAACTAATGAAAAACTGTTTTTT.

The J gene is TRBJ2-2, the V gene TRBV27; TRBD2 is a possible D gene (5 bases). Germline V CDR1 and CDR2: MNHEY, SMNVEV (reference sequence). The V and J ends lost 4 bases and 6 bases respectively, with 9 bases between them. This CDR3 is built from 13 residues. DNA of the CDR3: TGTGCCAGCAGTTCAGGAGGTCCCGGGGAGCTGTTTTTT. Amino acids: CASSSGGPGELFF.

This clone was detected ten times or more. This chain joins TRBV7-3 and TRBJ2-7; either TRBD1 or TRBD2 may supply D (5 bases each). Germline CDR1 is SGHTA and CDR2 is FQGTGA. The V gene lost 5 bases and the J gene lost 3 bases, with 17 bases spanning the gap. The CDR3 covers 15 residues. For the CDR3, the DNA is TGTGCCAGCAGCCCCGGGGCAGGGCCCTTCTACGAGCAGTACTTC. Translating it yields CASSPGAGPFYEQYF.

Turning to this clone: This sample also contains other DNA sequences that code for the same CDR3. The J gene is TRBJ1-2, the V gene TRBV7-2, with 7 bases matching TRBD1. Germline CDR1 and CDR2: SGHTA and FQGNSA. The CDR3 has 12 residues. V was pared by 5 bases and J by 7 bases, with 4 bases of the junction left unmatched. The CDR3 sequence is CASSPGGGGYTF. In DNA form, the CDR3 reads TGTGCCAGCAGCCCAGGGGGGGGTGGCTACACCTTC.

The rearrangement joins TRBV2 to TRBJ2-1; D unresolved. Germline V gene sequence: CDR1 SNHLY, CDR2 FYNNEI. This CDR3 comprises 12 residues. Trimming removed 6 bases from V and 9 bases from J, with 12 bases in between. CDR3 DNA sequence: TGTGCCAGCAGGCCCCCTTCGGTTGAGCAGTTCTTC. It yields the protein CASRPPSVEQFF.

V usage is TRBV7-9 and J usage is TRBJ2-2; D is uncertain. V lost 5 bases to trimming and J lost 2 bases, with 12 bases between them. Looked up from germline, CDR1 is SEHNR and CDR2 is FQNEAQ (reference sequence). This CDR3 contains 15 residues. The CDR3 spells CASSAQERNTGELFF. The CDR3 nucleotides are TGTGCCAGCAGCGCCCAGGAACGAAACACCGGGGAGCTGTTTTTT. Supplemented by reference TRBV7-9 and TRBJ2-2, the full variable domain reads DTGVSQNPRHKITKRGQNVTFRCDPISEHNRLYWYRQTLGQGPEFLTYFQNEAQLEKSRLLSDRFSAERPKGSFSTLEIQRTEQGDSAMYLCASSAQERNTGELFFGEGSRLTVL.

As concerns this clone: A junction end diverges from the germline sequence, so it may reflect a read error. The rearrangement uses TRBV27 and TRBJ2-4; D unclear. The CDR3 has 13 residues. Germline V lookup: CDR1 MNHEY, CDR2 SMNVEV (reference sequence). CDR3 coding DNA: TGTGCCAGCAGTTTAGCGGCCAGAAACATTCAGTACTTC. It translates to CASSLAARNIQYF.

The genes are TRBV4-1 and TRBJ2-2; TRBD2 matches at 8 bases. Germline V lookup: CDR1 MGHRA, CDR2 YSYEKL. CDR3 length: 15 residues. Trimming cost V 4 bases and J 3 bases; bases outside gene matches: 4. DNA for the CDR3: TGCGCCAGCAGCCCTAGCGGGTCGGACACCGGGGAGCTGTTTTTT. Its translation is CASSPSGSDTGELFF.

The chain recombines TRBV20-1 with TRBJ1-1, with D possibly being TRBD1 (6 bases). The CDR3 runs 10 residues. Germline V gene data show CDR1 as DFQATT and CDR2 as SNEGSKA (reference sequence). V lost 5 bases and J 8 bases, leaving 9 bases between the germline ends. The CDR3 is CSAWTAEAFF. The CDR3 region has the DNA TGCAGTGCTTGGACAGCAGAAGCTTTCTTT.

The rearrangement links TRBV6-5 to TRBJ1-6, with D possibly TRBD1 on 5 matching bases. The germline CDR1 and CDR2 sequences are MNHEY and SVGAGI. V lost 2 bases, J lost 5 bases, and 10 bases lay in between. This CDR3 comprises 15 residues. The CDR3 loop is CASSYIDRNNSPLHF. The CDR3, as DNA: TGTGCCAGCAGTTACATCGACAGAAATAATTCACCCCTCCACTTT.